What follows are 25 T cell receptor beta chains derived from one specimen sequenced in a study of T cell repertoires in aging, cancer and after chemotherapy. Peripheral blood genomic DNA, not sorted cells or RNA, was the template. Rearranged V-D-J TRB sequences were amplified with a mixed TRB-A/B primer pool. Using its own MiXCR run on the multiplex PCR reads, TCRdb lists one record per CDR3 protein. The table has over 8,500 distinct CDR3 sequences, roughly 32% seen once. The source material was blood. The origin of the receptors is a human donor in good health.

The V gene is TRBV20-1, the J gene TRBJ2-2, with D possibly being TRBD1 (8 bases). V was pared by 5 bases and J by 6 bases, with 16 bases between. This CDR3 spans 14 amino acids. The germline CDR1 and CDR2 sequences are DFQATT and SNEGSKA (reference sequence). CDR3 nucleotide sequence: TGCAGTGCTCCCGGTACAGGGGGGGCCGGGGAGCTGTTTTTT. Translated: CSAPGTGGAGELFF.

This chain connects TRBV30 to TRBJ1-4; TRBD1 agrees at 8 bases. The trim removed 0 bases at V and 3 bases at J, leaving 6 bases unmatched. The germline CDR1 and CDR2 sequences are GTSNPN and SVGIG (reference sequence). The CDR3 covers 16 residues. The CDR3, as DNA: TGTGCCTGGAGTGTAGGCCAGGGGGCATCTAATGAAAAACTGTTTTTT. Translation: CAWSVGQGASNEKLFF.

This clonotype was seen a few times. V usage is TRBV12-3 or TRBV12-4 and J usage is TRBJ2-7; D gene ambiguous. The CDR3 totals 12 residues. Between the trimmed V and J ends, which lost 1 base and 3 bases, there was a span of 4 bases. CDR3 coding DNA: TGTGCCAGCAGTTTAGGACTCTACGAGCAGTACTTC. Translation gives CASSLGLYEQYF.

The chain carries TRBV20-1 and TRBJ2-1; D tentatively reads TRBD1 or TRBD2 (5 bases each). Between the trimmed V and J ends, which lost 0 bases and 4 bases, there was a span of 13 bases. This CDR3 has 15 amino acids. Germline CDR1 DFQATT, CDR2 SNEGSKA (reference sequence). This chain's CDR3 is CSARDEGRPYNEQFF. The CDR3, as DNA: TGCAGTGCTAGAGATGAGGGACGGCCATACAATGAGCAGTTCTTC.

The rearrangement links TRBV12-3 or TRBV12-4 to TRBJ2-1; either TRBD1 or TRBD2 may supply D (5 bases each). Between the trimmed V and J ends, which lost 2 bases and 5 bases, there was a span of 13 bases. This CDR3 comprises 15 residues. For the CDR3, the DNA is TGTGCCAGCAGTTTACAGGGAGTGGGCCACAATGAGCAGTTCTTC. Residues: CASSLQGVGHNEQFF.

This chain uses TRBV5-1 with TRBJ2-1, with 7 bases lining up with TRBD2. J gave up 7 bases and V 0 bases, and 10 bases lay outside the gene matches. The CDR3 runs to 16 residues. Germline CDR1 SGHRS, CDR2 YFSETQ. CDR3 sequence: CASSLVPVGLTNEQFF. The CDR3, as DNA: TGCGCCAGCAGCTTGGTCCCGGTGGGACTAACGAATGAGCAGTTCTTC.

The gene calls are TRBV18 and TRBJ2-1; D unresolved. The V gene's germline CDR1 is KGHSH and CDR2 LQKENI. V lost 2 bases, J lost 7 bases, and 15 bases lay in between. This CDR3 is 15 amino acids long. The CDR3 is CASSPRQESLNEQFF. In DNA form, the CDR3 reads TGTGCCAGCTCACCAAGGCAGGAGTCTTTAAATGAGCAGTTCTTC.

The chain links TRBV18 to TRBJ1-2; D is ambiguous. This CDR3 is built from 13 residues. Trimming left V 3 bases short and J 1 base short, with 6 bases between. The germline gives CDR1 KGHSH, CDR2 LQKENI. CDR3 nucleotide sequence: TGTGCCAGCTCACCTATGGATAACTATGGCTACACCTTC. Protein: CASSPMDNYGYTF.

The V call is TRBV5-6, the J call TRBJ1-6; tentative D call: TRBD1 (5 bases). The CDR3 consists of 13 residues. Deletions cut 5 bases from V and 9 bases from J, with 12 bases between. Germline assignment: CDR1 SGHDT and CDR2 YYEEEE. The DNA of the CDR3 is TGTGCCAGCAGTCAGGGTGTAGGTTCACCCCTCCACTTT. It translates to CASSQGVGSPLHF.

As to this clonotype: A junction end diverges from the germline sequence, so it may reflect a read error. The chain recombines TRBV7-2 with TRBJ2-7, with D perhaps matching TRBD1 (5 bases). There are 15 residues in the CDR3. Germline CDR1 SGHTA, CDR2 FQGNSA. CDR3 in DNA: TGCGCCAGCAGCCAAGATTGGTCAGGGCAATACGAGCAGTACTTC. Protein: CASSQDWSGQYEQYF.

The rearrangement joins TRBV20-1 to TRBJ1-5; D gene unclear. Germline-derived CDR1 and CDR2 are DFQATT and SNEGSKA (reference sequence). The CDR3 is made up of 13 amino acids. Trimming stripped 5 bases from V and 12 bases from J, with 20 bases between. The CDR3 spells CSALKNGPPLQHF. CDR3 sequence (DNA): TGCAGTGCTCTGAAAAACGGGCCCCCTCTCCAGCATTTT.

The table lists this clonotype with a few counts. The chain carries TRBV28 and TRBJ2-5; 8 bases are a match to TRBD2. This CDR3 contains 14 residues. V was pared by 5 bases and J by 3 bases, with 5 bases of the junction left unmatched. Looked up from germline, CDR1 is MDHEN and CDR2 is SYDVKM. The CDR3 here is CASSQGLEKETQYF. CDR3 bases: TGTGCCAGCAGTCAGGGACTAGAGAAAGAGACCCAGTACTTC.

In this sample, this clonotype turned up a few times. The CDR3 is CASYPGTTNEKLFF. DNA of the CDR3: TGTGCCAGCTACCCCGGGACAACTAATGAAAAACTGTTTTTT. The V call is TRBV6-1, the J call TRBJ1-4; D is ambiguous. Germline CDR1 and CDR2: MNHNS and SASEGT. The CDR3 totals 14 residues. Trimming shortened V by 8 bases and J by 0 bases, and 10 bases separated the two germline ends.

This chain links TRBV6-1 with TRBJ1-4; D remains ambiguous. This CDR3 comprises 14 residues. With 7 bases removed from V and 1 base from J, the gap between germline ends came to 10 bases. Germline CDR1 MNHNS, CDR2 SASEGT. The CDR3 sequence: CASINRETNEKLFF. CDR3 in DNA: TGTGCCAGCATAAATCGGGAAACTAATGAAAAACTGTTTTTT.

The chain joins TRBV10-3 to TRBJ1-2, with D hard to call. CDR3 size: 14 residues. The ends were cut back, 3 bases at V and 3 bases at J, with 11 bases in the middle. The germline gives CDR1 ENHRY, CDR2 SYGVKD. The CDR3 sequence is CAISEVVGHYGYTF. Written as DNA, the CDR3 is TGTGCCATCAGTGAAGTTGTAGGGCACTATGGCTACACCTTC.

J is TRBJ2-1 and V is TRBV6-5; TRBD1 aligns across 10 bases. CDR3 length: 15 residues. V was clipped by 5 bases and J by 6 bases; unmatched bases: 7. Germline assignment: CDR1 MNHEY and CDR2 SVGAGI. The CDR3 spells CASSTKDRGINEQFF. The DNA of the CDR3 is TGTGCCAGCAGTACAAAGGACAGGGGGATCAATGAGCAGTTCTTC.

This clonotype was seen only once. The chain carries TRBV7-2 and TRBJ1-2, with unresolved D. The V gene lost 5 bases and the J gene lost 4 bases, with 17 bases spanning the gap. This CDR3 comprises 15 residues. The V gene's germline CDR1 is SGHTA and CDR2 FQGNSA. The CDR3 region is CASSPGWDGPYGYTF. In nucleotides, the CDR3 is TGTGCCAGCAGCCCGGGGTGGGATGGGCCCTATGGCTACACCTTC.

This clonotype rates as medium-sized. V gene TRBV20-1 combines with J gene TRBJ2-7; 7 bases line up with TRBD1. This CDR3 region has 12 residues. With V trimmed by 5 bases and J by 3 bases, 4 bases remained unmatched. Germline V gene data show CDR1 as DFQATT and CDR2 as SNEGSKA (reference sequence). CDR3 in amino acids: CSAQHRGYEQYF. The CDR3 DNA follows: TGCAGTGCTCAACACAGGGGCTACGAGCAGTACTTC.

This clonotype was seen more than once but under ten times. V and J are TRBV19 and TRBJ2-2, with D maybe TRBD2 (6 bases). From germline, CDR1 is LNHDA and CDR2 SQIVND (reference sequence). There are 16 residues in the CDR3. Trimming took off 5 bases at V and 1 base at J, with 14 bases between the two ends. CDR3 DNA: TGTGCCAGTAGTCTACTGGGAGGCCTGAACACCGGGGAGCTGTTTTTT. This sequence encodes CASSLLGGLNTGELFF.

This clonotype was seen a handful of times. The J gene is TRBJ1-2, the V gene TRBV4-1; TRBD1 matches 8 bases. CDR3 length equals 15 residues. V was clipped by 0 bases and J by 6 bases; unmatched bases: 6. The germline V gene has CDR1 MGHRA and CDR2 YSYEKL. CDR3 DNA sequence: TGCGCCAGCAGCCAAGATCTTCGGACAGGGAATGGCTACACCTTC. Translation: CASSQDLRTGNGYTF.

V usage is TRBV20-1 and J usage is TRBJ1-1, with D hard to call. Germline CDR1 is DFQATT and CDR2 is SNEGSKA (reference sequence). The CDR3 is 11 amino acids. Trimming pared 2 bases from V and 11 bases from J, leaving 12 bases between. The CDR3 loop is CSARPLDEAFF. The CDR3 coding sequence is TGCAGTGCTAGACCTCTGGACGAGGCTTTCTTT.

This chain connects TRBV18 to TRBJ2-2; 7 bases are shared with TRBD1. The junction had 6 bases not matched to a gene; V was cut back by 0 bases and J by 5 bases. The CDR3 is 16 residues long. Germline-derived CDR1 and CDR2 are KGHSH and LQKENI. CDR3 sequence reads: CASSPPTGRETGELFF. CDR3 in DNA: TGTGCCAGCTCACCACCGACAGGGAGAGAAACCGGGGAGCTGTTTTTT.

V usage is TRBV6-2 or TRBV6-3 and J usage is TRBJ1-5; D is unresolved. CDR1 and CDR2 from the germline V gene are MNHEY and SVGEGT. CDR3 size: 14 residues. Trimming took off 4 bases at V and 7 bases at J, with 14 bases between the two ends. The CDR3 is CASSSQSPGQPQHF. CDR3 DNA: TGTGCCAGCAGTTCGCAAAGCCCCGGGCAGCCCCAGCATTTT.

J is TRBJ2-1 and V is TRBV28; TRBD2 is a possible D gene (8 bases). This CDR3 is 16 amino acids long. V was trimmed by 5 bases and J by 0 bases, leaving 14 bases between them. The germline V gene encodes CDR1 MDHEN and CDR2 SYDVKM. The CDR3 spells CASSSRGTSSYNEQFF. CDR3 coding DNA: TGTGCCAGCAGTAGCAGGGGGACTAGCTCCTACAATGAGCAGTTCTTC.

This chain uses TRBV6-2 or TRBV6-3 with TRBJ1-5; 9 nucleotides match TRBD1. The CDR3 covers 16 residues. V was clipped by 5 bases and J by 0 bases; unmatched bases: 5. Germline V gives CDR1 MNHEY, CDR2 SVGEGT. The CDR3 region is CASSQNRGHSNQPQHF. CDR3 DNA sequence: TGTGCCAGCAGTCAAAACAGGGGGCATAGCAATCAGCCCCAGCATTTT.